This T cell receptor (beta chain) was captured in a study of cytomegalovirus exposure and HLA in healthy donors. Overall study results and limits: CMV serostatus was the only recorded immune exposure for donors.

Germline CDR1 is SGHTA and CDR2 is FQGTGA. The CDR3 sequence is 12 residues long. V lost 3 bases and J lost 5, with 4 bases in between. This clone was found a few times. What it binds is not known. PCR employed 60 Vbeta and 13 Jbeta primers. Clones were sequenced by immunoSEQ multiplex PCR, and TCRdb holds only the in-frame ones, with some missing. The data show 95,000 to 150,000 clones, about 83% seen once. The TCR sequence derives from a woman between 40 and 50 years old in good health and CMV-seropositive. Sequenced sample: PBMCs. The chain couples TRBV7-3 to TRBJ1-4; no clear D. The CDR3 bases are TGTGCCAGCAGCTTGTCGAATGAAAAACTGTTTTTT. The encoded protein is CASSLSNEKLFF.